This T cell receptor (beta chain) was obtained from a study of blood T cell repertoires in COVID-19. Turning to the study itself: Acute and convalescent COVID-19 samples came from the United States, Italy and Spain. T cells, B-cell-depleted T cells, or PBMCs provided the cDNA or gDNA that served as material.

Per the original data handling: Estimated nucleated cell counts came from reference gene primer amplification. The method was immunoSEQ multiplex PCR; TCRdb's version includes in-frame clones alone and lacks a portion of them. V and J calls plus clone size are reproduced from that table; the DNA served to infer D and trimming. This sample yields some 300,000 clones, of which over 80% are seen a single time; approximately 6% belongs to the top ten. Enrolled during active infection, Seattle patients were then followed longitudinally. Germline V gene data show CDR1 as SGHNT and CDR2 as YYREEE (reference sequence). The CDR3 totals 16 residues. V lost 4 bases and J lost 2; bases outside the gene matches: 9.

The source material was peripheral blood. The chain joins TRBV5-4 to TRBJ1-2; TRBD1 agrees at 9 bases. The source is a woman aged 45-65 years with COVID-19, enrolled during active disease. Here the CDR3 DNA reads TGTGCCAGCAGCCCCGGAGGCGGACAGGGGAACTATGGCTACACCTTC. Amino acid sequence: CASSPGGGQGNYGYTF.